The rows below give T cell receptor beta chains drawn from one sample of a study of blood T cells in healthy people across ages. MiXCR was run by TCRdb on the 5' RACE reads, yielding one entry per CDR3 protein. The sample includes 1,500,000 or so distinct CDR3 sequences, 59% of them seen just once. Sequencing used blood. These TCRs come from a man between 18 and 35 years old in good health. Each CDR3 is given with its conserved first and last residue. A D gene is named only where the DNA matches it firmly. Clone size, where shown, is once, few, many, or a class for clones that have expanded.

CDR3nt: TGTGCCAGCAGTTTACAGGGGACAAGCACAGATACGCAGTATTTT; CDR3aa: CASSLQGTSTDTQYF; abundance: -; j_gene: TRBJ2-3; d_gene: -; v_gene: TRBV12-3/TRBV12-4
CDR3nt: TGTGCCAGCAGTTTGGAGGGAAGTGCCTACGAGCAGTACTTC; CDR3aa: CASSLEGSAYEQYF; abundance: -; j_gene: TRBJ2-7; d_gene: -; v_gene: TRBV5-1
CDR3nt: TGTGCCAGCAGCTTACGGCCGATCCTCACAGATACGCAGTATTTT; CDR3aa: CASSLRPILTDTQYF; abundance: -; j_gene: TRBJ2-3; d_gene: -; v_gene: TRBV7-6
CDR3nt: TGTGCCAGCAGCTTAGTGGGACAGGGTAGAAGGGAGCAGTACTTC; CDR3aa: CASSLVGQGRREQYF; abundance: -; j_gene: TRBJ2-7; d_gene: TRBD1; v_gene: TRBV7-2
CDR3nt: TGCGCCAGCAGCCGGGACTCTGGGGACAATGAGCAGTACTTC; CDR3aa: CASSRDSGDNEQYF; abundance: once; j_gene: TRBJ2-5; d_gene: -; v_gene: TRBV4-1
CDR3nt: TGTGCCAGCAGCTTAGTAACTAGCGGGGGGAATGAGCAGTACTTC; CDR3aa: CASSLVTSGGNEQYF; abundance: few; j_gene: TRBJ2-5; d_gene: TRBD2; v_gene: TRBV11-2
CDR3nt: TGTGCCAGCAGCCAAGGCGGGATTAACTATGGCTACACCTTC; CDR3aa: CASSQGGINYGYTF; abundance: -; j_gene: TRBJ1-2; d_gene: -; v_gene: TRBV3-1
CDR3nt: TGTGCCAGCAGTCCCTGGGCTAGCGGGGGGCCTTACGAGCAGTACTTC; CDR3aa: CASSPWASGGPYEQYF; abundance: -; j_gene: TRBJ2-7; d_gene: TRBD2; v_gene: TRBV28
CDR3nt: TGTGCCAGCAGCAAATTCCTAGGTCGGGATGAGCAGTTCTTC; CDR3aa: CASSKFLGRDEQFF; abundance: -; j_gene: TRBJ2-1; d_gene: -; v_gene: TRBV21-1
CDR3nt: TGTGCCAGCAGCGTAGGCAGCCGGGAGAACATTCAGTACTTC; CDR3aa: CASSVGSRENIQYF; abundance: few; j_gene: TRBJ2-4; d_gene: -; v_gene: TRBV9
CDR3nt: TGCAGTGCTAGAGTGGGTTCAGATACGCAGTATTTT; CDR3aa: CSARVGSDTQYF; abundance: -; j_gene: TRBJ2-3; d_gene: -; v_gene: TRBV20-1
CDR3nt: TGCAGTGCCCAGAGACAGGGTACCTACGAGCAGTACTTC; CDR3aa: CSAQRQGTYEQYF; abundance: -; j_gene: TRBJ2-7; d_gene: TRBD1; v_gene: TRBV20-1
CDR3nt: TGCGCCAGCAGCTGGACTTTGGACAGGGGCGAGCAGTTCTTC; CDR3aa: CASSWTLDRGEQFF; abundance: once; j_gene: TRBJ2-1; d_gene: TRBD1; v_gene: TRBV5-1
CDR3nt: TGTGCCAGCAGCGCCCCCAGGACAGGCGCGAACACCGGGGAGCTGTTTTTT; CDR3aa: CASSAPRTGANTGELFF; abundance: -; j_gene: TRBJ2-2; d_gene: TRBD1; v_gene: TRBV9
CDR3nt: TGTGCCAGCAGTGACCTGGAGTCCTCCCGAGCAGATCAGCAGTTCTTC; CDR3aa: CASSDLESSRADQQFF; abundance: -; j_gene: TRBJ2-1; d_gene: -; v_gene: TRBV6-4
CDR3nt: TGTGCCAGCAGTTATCCCCAATCTGGTGGGATAGGCTACAATGAGCAGTTCTTC; CDR3aa: CASSYPQSGGIGYNEQFF; abundance: -; j_gene: TRBJ2-1; d_gene: -; v_gene: TRBV6-5
CDR3nt: TGTGCCAGCAGTGAATCCAAGGCGGGCAGCTTCTCACAGCCCCAGCATTTT; CDR3aa: CASSESKAGSFSQPQHF; abundance: -; j_gene: TRBJ1-5; d_gene: -; v_gene: TRBV25-1
CDR3nt: TGTGCCAGCTCACCACCTAACAGGGACACAGATACGCAGTATTTT; CDR3aa: CASSPPNRDTDTQYF; abundance: -; j_gene: TRBJ2-3; d_gene: -; v_gene: TRBV18
CDR3nt: TGTGCCAGCTCAGTGCGGACAGCAAATTACGAGCAGTACTTC; CDR3aa: CASSVRTANYEQYF; abundance: -; j_gene: TRBJ2-7; d_gene: -; v_gene: TRBV18
CDR3nt: TGCAGTGCTAGAGACACAGGGGGCGTCGAAAAACTGTTTTTT; CDR3aa: CSARDTGGVEKLFF; abundance: -; j_gene: TRBJ1-4; d_gene: TRBD1; v_gene: TRBV20-1
CDR3nt: TGTGCCAGCAGCTTAGTTGGGTTCCACGAGCAGTACTTC; CDR3aa: CASSLVGFHEQYF; abundance: -; j_gene: TRBJ2-7; d_gene: -; v_gene: TRBV7-2
CDR3nt: TGTGCCAGCAGTCCGCGGGACAGCACGAACACTGAAGCTTTCTTT; CDR3aa: CASSPRDSTNTEAFF; abundance: -; j_gene: TRBJ1-1; d_gene: TRBD1; v_gene: TRBV12-3/TRBV12-4
CDR3nt: TGTGCCAGCAGTTTGATCACAGCGGACACTGAAGCTTTCTTT; CDR3aa: CASSLITADTEAFF; abundance: few; j_gene: TRBJ1-1; d_gene: -; v_gene: TRBV12-3/TRBV12-4
CDR3nt: TGTGCCAGCAGCCGAGGGGGCGGGAGGGACAATGAGCAGTTCTTC; CDR3aa: CASSRGGGRDNEQFF; abundance: few; j_gene: TRBJ2-1; d_gene: TRBD2; v_gene: TRBV3-1
CDR3nt: TGTGCCACAGACAGGGAGAGGGTTGGCTACACCTTC; CDR3aa: CATDRERVGYTF; abundance: -; j_gene: TRBJ1-2; d_gene: TRBD1; v_gene: TRBV28
CDR3nt: TGTGCCAGCAGTTACTCTCATCCAGGCGGAAACACCATATATTTT; CDR3aa: CASSYSHPGGNTIYF; abundance: -; j_gene: TRBJ1-3; d_gene: -; v_gene: TRBV6-5